The source of this T cell receptor beta chain is a study of regulatory T cells in long-lasting Graves disease (dated by TCRdb to about 2021). In terms of the full investigation: In the newly diagnosed Graves' disease group, patients had been taking antithyroid drugs for less than 3 months. Persistent Graves' disease patients were compared with newly diagnosed Graves' disease patients by peripheral blood TCR sequencing and RNA sequencing. The study took place in China and was registered as a clinical trial. TCR sequencing covered around 13 persistent and some 20 newly diagnosed Graves' disease patients, 33 samples in total. What the study reported, not specific to this receptor: Only the TCR beta chain was sequenced and analyzed. Because the primary lesion, thyroid tissue, could not be accessed, the study looked at peripheral blood alone. As a limitation, the authors acknowledged that the small sample size may reduce accuracy. Persistent patients shared more public clonotypes among themselves (2,741) than newly diagnosed patients did (over 900). Compared with newly diagnosed patients, patients with persistent Graves' disease had lower TCR Shannon entropy and fewer highly expanded clones, which suggests clonal expansion. Persistent disease showed preferential use of TRBV28, TRBJ1-2 and TRBJ2-5, whereas newly diagnosed disease favored TRBV20-1 and TRBJ2-1.

This clonotype was detected only a few times. The antigen this receptor binds is unknown. No much larger clone exists at a distance of one base, and base qualities are not known. V was cut back by 7 bases and J by 1 base, leaving a gap of 16 bases between them. Its CDR3 holds 16 amino acids, cysteine through phenylalanine. The only DNA kept is the CDR3, 48 bases in frame from the first base. According to the study, the label for this sample's time point signals: newly diagnosed GD, antithyroid drugs for less than 3 months. RNA was extracted from PBMCs in TRIzol for both TCR sequencing and RNA sequencing. The diagnosis of Graves' disease was made according to American Thyroid Association guidelines. Patients were recruited from an endocrinology department in Xi'an, China. From each patient, about 9 milliliters of peripheral blood was collected into an EDTA anticoagulant tube. Ficoll Paque Plus density gradient separation was used to isolate PBMCs, and no further T cell sorting was performed. An Agilent 2100 Bioanalyzer and agarose gel were used to check RNA quality, while a NanoDrop 2000 measured RNA concentration.

Receptor libraries were prepared by multiplex PCR. Sequencing instrument: Illumina HiSeq 4000. CDR3 regions were amplified by Arm-PCR with iRepertoire HTBI primers to construct TCR beta libraries. Gel purification was performed on PCR products prior to sequencing. The published analysis was carried out like this. Gene usage analysis of CDR3 amino acid clonotypes used the approximately 56 TRBV and 14 to 15 TRBJ segments found across samples. COPE and FqMerger were used to merge filtered high-quality paired reads into contigs. Contigs were aligned with BLAST to IMGT TRBV, TRBD and TRBJ reference genes, and CDR3 was defined per IMGT. Any clonotype with a frequency above 0.1% was counted as a highly expanded clone. Shannon entropy served as the measure of repertoire diversity, while the Gini coefficient captured V-J evenness. A clonotype was considered public if more than one individual shared it. Through fastp at Q25 and MiXCR, TCRdb rebuilt clones from the public reads, retaining in-frame beta chains. One record per CDR3 amino acid sequence lists the most common genes and DNA. The V and J calls here are based on TCRdb, not the publication. The sample yields approximately 390,000 distinct CDR3 sequences; around 16% were counted once. Of the sample, 20% is held by the ten largest clones.

The sample was also linked to a second study, of T cells in Graves' hyperthyroidism and ophthalmopathy. Drawing on the second study: A patient counted as having stable Graves' hyperthyroidism if no progression to ophthalmopathy occurred over 18 months of follow-up. Hyperthyroidism patients were newly diagnosed, had a disease duration of under 2 months, and were aged 18 to 65 years. Exclusion was applied to patients with uncontrolled infections, other autoimmune diseases, pregnancy or lactation. Diagnoses relied on clinical symptoms, serum thyroxine and TRAb, thyroid ultrasound and orbital computed tomography. A first-round RT-PCR of the TCR CDR3 used the HTBI primer set with the Qiagen OneStep RT-PCR kit. Most expanded thyroid clonotypes (frequency above 0.001) were also detected in blood, suggesting blood repertoires may reflect thyroid immune responses. A model built on a 13 V-J signature distinguished ophthalmopathy from stable hyperthyroidism, reaching about 88% sensitivity and around 81% specificity in cross-validation and 80%/75% in testing. During validation, the model predicted progression to ophthalmopathy a median of around 6 months ahead of onset, with approximately 71% sensitivity and around 72% specificity. A discovery cohort of around 98 patients, about 43 with Graves' ophthalmopathy and under 60 with stable Graves' hyperthyroidism, was used to find distinguishing TCR V-J signatures. Prospective prediction of ophthalmopathy was tested in an independent validation cohort of 18 to 20 hyperthyroidism patients and 17 patients who later progressed to ophthalmopathy. The roughly 100 discovery patients were randomly divided into training and test sets at a 7:3 ratio. The study also compared thyroid tissue and blood T-cell repertoires from a handful of Graves' hyperthyroidism patients. After sampling, hyperthyroidism patients received methimazole starting at 30 mg daily, and ophthalmopathy patients received high-dose intravenous methylprednisolone. Libraries were constructed in a second round of multiplex PCR, after which size selection and purification were carried out. Libraries were sequenced paired-end with 100 bp reads on an Illumina HiSeq2000. Raw data were processed with SOAPnuke, discarding reads with adapters, uncalled bases, mean Phred below 15, or no exact constant-primer or identifier match. High-quality paired reads were merged using COPE v1.2.5, and each unique nucleotide sequence was defined as a clonotype. Clonotypes were aligned to IMGT TRBV, TRBD and TRBJ reference segments using MiTCR v1.1. Analysis was restricted to V-J combinations with a frequency above 0.0001, which covered about 99% of repertoires. The TCS score was defined as F50 (clonal expansion) divided by E x V (chaos), with BLOSUM62-based TCRdist calculated between CDR3 peptides within each V-J. Welch's t-statistics and random forest reduced roughly 540 V-J features to 10 to 15, which were used in a naive Bayes classifier (R e1071). No statistical method was used to set the sample size in advance, and investigators knew the group allocation. TCR Vbeta CDR3 sequencing of fewer than 150 peripheral blood samples (roughly 41 ophthalmopathy, approximately 80 hyperthyroidism and some 17 progressor patients) is reported in the paper.

This specimen was peripheral blood mononuclear cells (PBMCs), taken at new diagnosis, from a patient treated with antithyroid drugs. The sequence joins TRBV12-3 or TRBV12-4 to TRBJ2-2; TRBD1 might be the D gene, on 5 matching bases. The TCR originated in a woman in her late teens or twenties with Graves disease. Donor details come from another sample of the same person, matched by shared clones. CDR3 loop: CASTWGRGENTGELFF. The DNA sequence is TGTGCCAGCACCTGGGGAAGGGGTGAGAACACCGGGGAGCTGTTTTTT.